This record covers a single TCR beta chain. The antigen is undetermined. The sample comes from a study of regulatory T cells in long-lasting Graves disease. Germline loops: CDR1 ENHRY, CDR2 SYGVKD. V lost 5 bases, J lost 2 bases, and 1 base stayed unmatched. The CDR3 consists of 13 residues. With iRepertoire HTBI primers and Arm-PCR of CDR3 regions, TCR beta libraries were built. TCRdb ran MiXCR on the multiplex PCR reads and lists one entry per CDR3 protein. Of hundreds of thousands of distinct CDR3 sequences in the sample, about 30% were seen once. Whole-study findings and limits: Thyroid tissue went unexamined; only peripheral blood was analyzed.

Time point in this sample: persistent/refractory GD, antithyroid drugs over 5 years with positive TRAb. Isolated PBMC RNA provided the starting material for the TCR library. The J gene is TRBJ1-2, the V gene TRBV10-3, with 8 bases aligning to TRBD1. This TCR derives from a female donor with Graves disease. This specimen was peripheral blood mononuclear cells (PBMCs), taken when the disease was refractory, from a patient treated with antithyroid drugs. The CDR3 loop is CAISQGANYGYTF. CDR3 DNA sequence: TGTGCCATCAGTCAGGGGGCCAACTATGGCTACACCTTC.